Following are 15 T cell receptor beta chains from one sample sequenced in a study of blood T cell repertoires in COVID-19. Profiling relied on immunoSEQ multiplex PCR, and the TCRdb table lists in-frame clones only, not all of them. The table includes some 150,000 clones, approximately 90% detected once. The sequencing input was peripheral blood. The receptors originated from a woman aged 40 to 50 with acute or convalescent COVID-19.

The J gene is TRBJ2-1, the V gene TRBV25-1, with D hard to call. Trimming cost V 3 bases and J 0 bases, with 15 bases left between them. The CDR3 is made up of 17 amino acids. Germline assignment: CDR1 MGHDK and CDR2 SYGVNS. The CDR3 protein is CASSDNYPSSSYNEQFF. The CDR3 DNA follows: TGTGCCAGCAGTGATAACTACCCTTCGAGCTCCTACAATGAGCAGTTCTTC.

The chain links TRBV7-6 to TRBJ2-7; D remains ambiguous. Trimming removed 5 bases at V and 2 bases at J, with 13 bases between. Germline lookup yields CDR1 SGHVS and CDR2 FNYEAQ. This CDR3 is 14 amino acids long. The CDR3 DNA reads TGTGCCAGCAGCCCCCTGGGTAGCACCTACGAGCAGTACTTC. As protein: CASSPLGSTYEQYF.

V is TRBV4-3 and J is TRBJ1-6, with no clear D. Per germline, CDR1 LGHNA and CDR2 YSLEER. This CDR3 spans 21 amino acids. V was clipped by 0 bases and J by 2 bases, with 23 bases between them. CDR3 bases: TGCGCCAGCAGCCAAGATGGGTCCGTACGCGGCTTTGGAACCTATAATTCACCCCTCCACTTT. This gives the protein CASSQDGSVRGFGTYNSPLHF.

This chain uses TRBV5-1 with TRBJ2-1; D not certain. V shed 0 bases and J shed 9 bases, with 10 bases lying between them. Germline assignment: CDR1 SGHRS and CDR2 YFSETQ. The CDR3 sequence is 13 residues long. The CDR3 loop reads CASSLANPSEQFF. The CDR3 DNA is TGCGCCAGCAGCTTGGCCAATCCTAGTGAGCAGTTCTTC. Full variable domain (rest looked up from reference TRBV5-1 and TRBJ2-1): KAGVTQTPRYLIKTRGQQVTLSCSPISGHRSVSWYQQTPGQGLQFLFEYFSETQRNKGNFPGRFSGRQFSNSRSEMNVSTLELGDSALYLCASSLANPSEQFFGPGTRLTVL.

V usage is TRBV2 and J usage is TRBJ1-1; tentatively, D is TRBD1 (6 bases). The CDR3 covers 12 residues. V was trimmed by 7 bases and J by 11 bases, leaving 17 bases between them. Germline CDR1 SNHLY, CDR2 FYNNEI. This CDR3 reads CASNSGPGEAFF. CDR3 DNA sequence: TGTGCCAGCAACTCGGGCCCAGGGGAGGCTTTCTTT.

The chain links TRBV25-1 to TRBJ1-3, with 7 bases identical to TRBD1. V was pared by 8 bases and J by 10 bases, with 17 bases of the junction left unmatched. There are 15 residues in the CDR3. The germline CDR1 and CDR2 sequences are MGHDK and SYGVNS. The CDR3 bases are TGTGCCAGCGTACAGGGGCTCGGGGCAAAAGGTACCATATATTTT. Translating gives CASVQGLGAKGTIYF. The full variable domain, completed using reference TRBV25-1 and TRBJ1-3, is EADIYQTPRYLVIGTGKKITLECSQTMGHDKMYWYQQDPGMELHLIHYSYGVNSTEKGDLSSESTVSRIRTEHFPLTLESARPSHTSQYLCASVQGLGAKGTIYFGEGSWLTVV.

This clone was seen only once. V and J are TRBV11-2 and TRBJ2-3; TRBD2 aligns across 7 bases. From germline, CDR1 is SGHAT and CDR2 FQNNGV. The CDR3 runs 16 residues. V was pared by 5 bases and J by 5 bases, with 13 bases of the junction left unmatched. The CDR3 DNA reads TGTGCCAGCAGCGACAAACTAGCGCTCGAGGTAGATACGCAGTATTTT. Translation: CASSDKLALEVDTQYF.

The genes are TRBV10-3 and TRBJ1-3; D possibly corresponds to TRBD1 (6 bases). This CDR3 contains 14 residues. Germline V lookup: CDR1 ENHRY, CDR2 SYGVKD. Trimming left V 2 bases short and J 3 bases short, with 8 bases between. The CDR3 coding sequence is TGTGCCATCAGTGAGGGCAGGGGTGGAAACACCATATATTTT. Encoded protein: CAISEGRGGNTIYF.

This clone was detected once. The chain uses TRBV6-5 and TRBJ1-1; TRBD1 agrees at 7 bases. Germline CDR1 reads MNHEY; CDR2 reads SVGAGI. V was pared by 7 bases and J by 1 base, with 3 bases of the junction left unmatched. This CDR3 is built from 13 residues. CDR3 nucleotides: TGTGCCAGCAAAGACAGGGCGAACACTGAAGCTTTCTTT. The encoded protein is CASKDRANTEAFF.

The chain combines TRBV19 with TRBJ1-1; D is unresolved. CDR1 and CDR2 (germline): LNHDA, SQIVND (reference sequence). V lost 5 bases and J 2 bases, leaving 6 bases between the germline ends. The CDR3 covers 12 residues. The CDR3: CASSFSNTEAFF. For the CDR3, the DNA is TGTGCCAGTAGTTTCTCCAACACTGAAGCTTTCTTT.

The CDR3 region is CASSPRDSQSLAGYTF. For the CDR3, the DNA is TGCGCCAGCAGCCCCCGGGACAGCCAAAGTCTTGCAGGCTACACCTTC. The J gene is TRBJ1-2, the V gene TRBV5-1; TRBD1 matches 7 bases. The CDR3 is 16 residues long. The germline CDR1 and CDR2 sequences are SGHRS and YFSETQ. With 4 bases clipped from V and 8 bases from J, the junction kept 17 bases outside the gene matches.

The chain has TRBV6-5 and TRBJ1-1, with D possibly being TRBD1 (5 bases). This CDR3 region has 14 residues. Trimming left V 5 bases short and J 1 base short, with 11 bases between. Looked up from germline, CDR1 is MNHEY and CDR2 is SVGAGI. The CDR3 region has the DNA TGTGCCAGCAGTCGGGGGGGGTGGAACACTGAAGCTTTCTTT. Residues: CASSRGGWNTEAFF.

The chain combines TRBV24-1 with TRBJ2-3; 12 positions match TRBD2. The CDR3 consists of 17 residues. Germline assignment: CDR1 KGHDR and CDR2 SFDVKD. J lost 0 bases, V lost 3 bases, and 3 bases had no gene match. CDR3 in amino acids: CATSDTGLAGSTDTQYF. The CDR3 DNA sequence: TGTGCCACCAGTGATACGGGACTAGCGGGTAGCACAGATACGCAGTATTTT.

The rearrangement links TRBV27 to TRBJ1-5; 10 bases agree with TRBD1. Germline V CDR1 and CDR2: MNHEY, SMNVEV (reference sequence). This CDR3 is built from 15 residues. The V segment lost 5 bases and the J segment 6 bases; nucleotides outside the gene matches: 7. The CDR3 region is CASSNTGQGGQPQHF. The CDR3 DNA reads TGTGCCAGCAGTAATACCGGACAGGGGGGTCAGCCCCAGCATTTT.

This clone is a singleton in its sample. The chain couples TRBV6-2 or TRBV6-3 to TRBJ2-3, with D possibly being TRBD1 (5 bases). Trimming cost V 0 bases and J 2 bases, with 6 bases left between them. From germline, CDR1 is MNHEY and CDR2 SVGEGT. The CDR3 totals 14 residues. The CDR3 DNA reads TGTGCCAGCAGTTACTCAGGGGCCACAGATACGCAGTATTTT. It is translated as CASSYSGATDTQYF.